Below are 17 T cell receptor beta chains sequenced from a single sample in a study of shared clonotypes between healthy human individuals (TCRdb year 2020). Library method: the immunoSEQ multiplex PCR assay. TCRdb retrieved this table from immuneACCESS and kept in-frame rearrangements only. Not all clones are present; in checked studies, unresolved V genes account for under half, and no reason is known for the remainder. This sample is represented by fewer than 600,000 clones; around 80% of them were singletons. The ten top clones hold about 12% of the sample. The sequencing sample was made of PBMCs. These receptors came from a woman between 40 and 50 years old in good health. Some clones in this sample may be carry-over from other donors' samples.

The chain joins TRBV2 to TRBJ2-2; 14 nucleotides agree with TRBD2. The germline CDR1 and CDR2 sequences are SNHLY and FYNNEI. The junction had 3 bases not matched to a gene; V was cut back by 8 bases and J by 4 bases. CDR3 length: 15 amino acids. The CDR3 nucleotides read TGTGCCAGCGGGACTAGCGGGAGCCGCACCGGGGAGCTGTTTTTT. This codes for CASGTSGSRTGELFF. Full variable domain (remainder filled in from reference TRBV2 and TRBJ2-2): EPEVTQTPSHQVTQMGQEVILRCVPISNHLYFYWYRQILGQKVEFLVSFYNNEISEKSEIFDDQFSVERPDGSNFTLKIRSTKLEDSAMYFCASGTSGSRTGELFFGEGSRLTVL.

The V call is TRBV9, the J call TRBJ1-2; D gene uncertain. V lost 0 bases, J lost 0 bases, and 3 bases lay in between. The CDR3 has 13 residues. Germline-derived CDR1 and CDR2 are SGDLS and YYNGEE. The CDR3 region is CASSVVANYGYTF. In nucleotides, the CDR3 is TGTGCCAGCAGCGTAGTAGCTAACTATGGCTACACCTTC.

This clone was observed once. The chain recombines TRBV14 with TRBJ2-1; D may be TRBD2 (6 bases). Germline assignment: CDR1 SGHDN and CDR2 FVKESK. This CDR3 has 17 residues. V shed 0 bases and J shed 7 bases, with 19 bases lying between them. The CDR3 spells CASSQDRGAATRNEQFF. The CDR3 DNA follows: TGTGCCAGCAGCCAAGATCGCGGGGCCGCGACCCGGAATGAGCAGTTCTTC.

This rearrangement joins TRBV2 to TRBJ2-3, with 9 bases lining up with TRBD2. This CDR3 spans 15 amino acids. J lost 3 bases, V lost 4 bases, and 5 bases had no gene match. Germline CDR1 reads SNHLY; CDR2 reads FYNNEI. The CDR3 DNA sequence: TGTGCCAGCAGTGCCGGGACTAGCATTACAGATACGCAGTATTTT. This codes for CASSAGTSITDTQYF.

This clone was seen only a few times. V is TRBV9 and J is TRBJ2-1, with D maybe TRBD2 (6 bases). This CDR3 is 14 amino acids long. Trimming cost V 2 bases and J 6 bases, with 12 bases left between them. CDR1 is SGDLS, CDR2 YYNGEE, per germline. The CDR3 spells CASSVGGRPNEQFF. The CDR3 coding sequence is TGTGCCAGCAGCGTCGGTGGGAGGCCCAATGAGCAGTTCTTC.

The chain uses TRBV7-9 and TRBJ2-5, with TRBD2 identical over 7 bases. V lost 2 bases to trimming and J lost 7 bases; unmatched junction nucleotides: 13. CDR1 is SEHNR and CDR2 is FQNEAQ in the germline V gene (reference sequence). This CDR3 is 16 amino acids long. CDR3 sequence reads: CASSLIPAGSHGTQYF. For the CDR3, the DNA is TGTGCCAGCAGCTTAATCCCAGCGGGGTCTCACGGGACCCAGTACTTC.

The J gene is TRBJ1-5, the V gene TRBV19; TRBD1 agrees at 8 bases. Germline assignment: CDR1 LNHDA and CDR2 SQIVND (reference sequence). J was trimmed by 5 bases and V by 9 bases; bases with no gene match: 6. The CDR3 is 13 amino acids. The chain's CDR3 is CASRTGNHQPQHF. CDR3 coding DNA: TGTGCCAGCCGGACAGGGAACCATCAGCCCCAGCATTTT.

About this clone: Other DNA sequences of this sample code for an identical CDR3. V and J are TRBV7-9 and TRBJ2-3; D unresolved. Trimming left V 0 bases short and J 2 bases short, with 6 bases between. Per the germline V gene, CDR1 is SEHNR and CDR2 is FQNEAQ (reference sequence). The CDR3 has 14 residues. CDR3 amino acids: CASSLAADTDTQYF. The CDR3, as DNA: TGTGCCAGCAGCTTAGCGGCGGACACAGATACGCAGTATTTT.

This clone was seen just once. This sequence joins TRBV28 and TRBJ2-7, with D possibly matching TRBD1 (5 bases). There are 20 residues in the CDR3. Germline V gene sequence: CDR1 MDHEN, CDR2 SYDVKM. V lost 5 bases, J lost 3 bases, and 32 bases lay in between. The chain's CDR3 is CASSANRGCQWPAVDYEQYF. CDR3 nucleotide sequence: TGTGCCAGCAGTGCGAATAGGGGATGTCAGTGGCCGGCGGTGGACTACGAGCAGTACTTC.

The CDR3 sequence: CASKGGLTTDTQYF. The CDR3 DNA reads as TGTGCCAGCAAGGGGGGACTCACCACAGATACGCAGTATTTT. The rearrangement joins TRBV9 to TRBJ2-3, with D perhaps matching TRBD1 or TRBD2 (6 bases each). This CDR3 comprises 14 residues. Trimming shortened V by 6 bases and J by 2 bases, and 13 bases separated the two germline ends. Germline V gene sequence: CDR1 SGDLS, CDR2 YYNGEE.

The genes are TRBV5-5 and TRBJ2-5; TRBD1 or TRBD2 may be the D gene (5 bases each). From germline, CDR1 is SGHKS and CDR2 YYEKEE (reference sequence). Trimming took 6 bases from V and 1 from J, leaving 10 bases between them. The CDR3 runs to 13 residues. The CDR3 spells CASNRDVQETQYF. Here the CDR3 DNA reads TGTGCCAGCAACCGGGACGTCCAAGAGACCCAGTACTTC.

This clone showed up just once. The rearrangement links TRBV4-1 to TRBJ2-3; 7 bases agree with TRBD2. The CDR3 is 16 amino acids. The V and J ends lost 2 bases and 4 bases, in that order; junction bases with no gene match: 9. CDR1 is MGHRA, CDR2 YSYEKL, per germline. The CDR3 region is CASSQTLATGSDTQYF. CDR3 sequence (DNA): TGCGCCAGCAGCCAAACACTAGCGACTGGATCAGATACGCAGTATTTT.

The chain uses TRBV6-1 and TRBJ2-7, with 10 bases identical to TRBD2. The CDR3 loop spans 16 amino acids. CDR1 and CDR2 (germline): MNHNS, SASEGT. Trimming at V came to 3 bases and at J to 5 bases, leaving 10 bases not matched to a gene. CDR3 loop: CASSDKGTSVDHEQYF. The CDR3 DNA reads as TGTGCCAGCAGTGATAAGGGGACTAGCGTCGACCACGAGCAGTACTTC.

The V gene is TRBV5-5, the J gene TRBJ2-7; 8 positions match TRBD2. Per germline, CDR1 SGHKS and CDR2 YYEKEE (reference sequence). V gave up 4 bases and J gave up 1 base; unmatched junction bases: 7. CDR3 length: 15 amino acids. The CDR3 loop is CASSPRTSSSYEQYF. DNA for the CDR3: TGTGCCAGCAGCCCAAGGACTAGCAGTTCCTACGAGCAGTACTTC.

Here the CDR3 reads CASSLVGSSKETQYF. The CDR3 DNA sequence: TGTGCCAGCAGTTTAGTCGGGAGCTCTAAAGAGACCCAGTACTTC. The chain carries TRBV28 and TRBJ2-5, with D possibly TRBD2 on 6 matching bases. The CDR3 totals 15 residues. V was shortened by 2 bases and J by 3 bases, with 13 bases between the two germline ends. Germline V gives CDR1 MDHEN, CDR2 SYDVKM.

This clone was counted between two and nine times. In the same sample, other DNA sequences code for this CDR3. The V and J genes are TRBV29-1 and TRBJ1-5; TRBD1 matches at 9 bases. This CDR3 comprises 14 residues. V lost 4 bases and J lost 0; bases outside the gene matches: 1. Germline assignment: CDR1 SQVTM and CDR2 ANQGSEA. The CDR3 DNA is TGCAGCGTTGGACAGGGGGGTAGCAATCAGCCCCAGCATTTT. This sequence encodes CSVGQGGSNQPQHF.

The rearrangement joins TRBV19 to TRBJ1-3; no clear D. This CDR3 region has 15 residues. V was pared by 8 bases and J by 6 bases, with 20 bases between. Germline CDR1 reads LNHDA; CDR2 reads SQIVND (reference sequence). CDR3 coding DNA: TGTGCCAGTTCAGCCCGGGAGGATCAGGAAAACACCATATATTTT. Translating gives CASSAREDQENTIYF.